These T cell receptor beta chains were read from a single sample in a study of patients and donors after allogeneic stem cell transplantation. Via MiXCR, TCRdb re-called the RT-PCR reads, giving one row per CDR3 protein. The table lists more than 850,000 distinct CDR3 sequences, approximately 18% of them singletons. The sample comprised blood, either unsorted or a sorted T cell fraction (not recorded which). These receptors originate from a human donor who was either an allogeneic HSCT recipient or a stem cell or donor lymphocyte infusion donor (not recorded which). It is not recorded whose cells these are; they may come from a transplant donor. Each CDR3 is given with its conserved first and last residue. Fields, in order: V gene, D gene, clone size, J gene, CDR3 DNA, CDR3 protein. The D gene is left open where the match is weak. Some rows mark clone size as missing; the rest say once, few, many or name a class of expanded clone.

v_call: TRBV7-2
d_call: TRBD2
clone_size: -
j_call: TRBJ2-3
cdr3_nt: TGTGCCAACCGACTAGCGGGTGCAGATACGCAGTATTTT
cdr3_aa: CANRLAGADTQYF

v_call: TRBV11-2
d_call: -
clone_size: -
j_call: TRBJ2-7
cdr3_nt: TGTGCCAGCAGCTTAGCAGAGGCGGGCAGCTCCTACGAGCAGTACTTC
cdr3_aa: CASSLAEAGSSYEQYF

v_call: TRBV6-1
d_call: -
clone_size: few
j_call: TRBJ1-2
cdr3_nt: TGTGCCAGCAGTGATAAATTTTGGGCAGGGTCTAACTATGGCTACACCTTC
cdr3_aa: CASSDKFWAGSNYGYTF

v_call: TRBV30
d_call: TRBD1
clone_size: few
j_call: TRBJ1-4
cdr3_nt: TGTGCCTGGGTCGGACAGGGGGACGAAAAACTGTTTTTT
cdr3_aa: CAWVGQGDEKLFF

v_call: TRBV7-2
d_call: -
clone_size: -
j_call: TRBJ2-5
cdr3_nt: TGTGCCAGCAGCACTCGGCCGGGGTCGAAGGAAGAGACCCAGTACTTC
cdr3_aa: CASSTRPGSKEETQYF

v_call: TRBV2
d_call: -
clone_size: few
j_call: TRBJ1-6
cdr3_nt: TGTGCCAGCAGAGGCCGTAGTGCACCCCTCCACTTT
cdr3_aa: CASRGRSAPLHF

v_call: TRBV7-9
d_call: -
clone_size: few
j_call: TRBJ1-2
cdr3_nt: TGTGCCAGCAGCTTACCAGGACCCCGAAGGGATGGCTACACCTTC
cdr3_aa: CASSLPGPRRDGYTF

v_call: TRBV9
d_call: TRBD1
clone_size: -
j_call: TRBJ2-7
cdr3_nt: TGTGCCAGCAGCGAGGGGAACAGGGGGGAGCAGTACTTC
cdr3_aa: CASSEGNRGEQYF

v_call: TRBV7-8
d_call: -
clone_size: -
j_call: TRBJ2-2
cdr3_nt: TGTGCCAGCAGCTTAGTTCTGCGGACCTCCACCGGGGAGCTGTTTTTT
cdr3_aa: CASSLVLRTSTGELFF

v_call: TRBV20-1
d_call: -
clone_size: few
j_call: TRBJ2-1
cdr3_nt: TGCAGTGCGAAGGATCAGGGGACTAACTACAATGAGCAGTTCTTC
cdr3_aa: CSAKDQGTNYNEQFF